This T cell receptor (beta chain) was found in a study of blood T cell repertoires in COVID-19. About the research overall: The United States, Italy and Spain provided the acute and convalescent COVID-19 samples.

For this clone: The junction departs from germline at one end; a sequencing error may be responsible.

The CDR3 loop spans 15 amino acids. Germline CDR1 reads SGHTA; CDR2 reads FQGNSA. Original data processing: Reference gene primer amplification in the assay estimated nucleated cell counts. The assay was immunoSEQ multiplex PCR, and TCRdb's table has in-frame clones only and misses some. Clone size and V and J calls were adopted from that table, with D and trimming inferred from the DNA. The sample yields just over 250,000 clones, approximately 89% seen once. This TCR was recovered from a man aged 40-49 years who had recovered from COVID-19. The sample consisted of peripheral blood. This sequence joins TRBV7-2 and TRBJ2-7; D might be TRBD2 (7 bases). The CDR3 DNA reads TGTGCCAGCAGTTTAGGGGGGGGAAACTCCTACGAGCAGTACTTC. It encodes CASSLGGGNSYEQYF.